A selection of T cell receptor beta chains follows, all from one sample in a study of T cells after yellow fever vaccination. TCRdb re-derived calls from the 5' RACE reads in MiXCR, one entry per CDR3 protein. Of hundreds of thousands of distinct CDR3 sequences listed, 9.5% to 15% are singletons. The source was CD4+ T cells sorted from PBMCs, collected 15 days after the yellow fever booster vaccination. These receptors were taken from a man aged 18 to 30 who received the YFV17D yellow fever vaccine. The CDR3 runs from the conserved cysteine through the conserved F or W. D genes are given only for firm matches.

TRBV5-4	TRBJ2-2	TRBD2	CASSGLASHTGELFF
TRBV30	TRBJ1-1	.	CAWRGRPAQAFF
TRBV7-2	TRBJ2-1	.	CASSWTDDHEQFF
TRBV10-3	TRBJ2-6	.	CAISSGANVLTF
TRBV12-3/TRBV12-4	TRBJ1-5	.	CASSARDNQPQHF
TRBV5-1	TRBJ2-5	.	CASSWDRGDETQYF
TRBV4-1	TRBJ1-4	TRBD1	CASSQPGQKATNEKLFF
TRBV20-1	TRBJ2-5	.	CSARVWETQYF
TRBV20-1	TRBJ2-3	TRBD2	CSAPRGGGTDTQYF
TRBV5-1	TRBJ2-5	.	CASSLGTTQETQYF
TRBV6-5	TRBJ1-6	TRBD1	CASRETGAYNSPLHF
TRBV10-3	TRBJ1-1	.	CATQFGRVQGGFTEAFF
TRBV12-3/TRBV12-4	TRBJ2-7	.	CASRRTPRSYEQYF
TRBV6-1	TRBJ1-4	.	CASRAGINEKLFF
TRBV4-3	TRBJ2-1	TRBD2	CASSQVRLAGDNEQFF
TRBV7-2	TRBJ2-5	.	CASSPRALGRPGPQETQYF
TRBV6-2/TRBV6-3	TRBJ2-1	.	CASRPGGYNEQFF
TRBV5-1	TRBJ2-7	.	CASSLIGYEQYF
TRBV7-2	TRBJ2-7	.	CASSLANSYEQYF
TRBV5-1	TRBJ2-3	.	CASSISSGTDTQYF
TRBV7-8	TRBJ2-3	.	CASSEDATDTQYF
TRBV6-2/TRBV6-3	TRBJ1-2	.	CASSGGQYYGYTF
TRBV12-3/TRBV12-4	TRBJ2-1	TRBD2	CASSGTSVGIQQFF